This TCR beta chain derives from a study of tumor-infiltrating lymphocytes in primary liver carcinoma. Across the study: Subjects consisted of male and female patients aged 30 to 69 years. The study reported T1-T3 N0M0 tumors spanning 4.2 to 10 cm.

The germline V gene encodes CDR1 MNHNY and CDR2 SVGAGI (reference sequence). This CDR3 region has 11 residues. Extraction also yielded germline DNA, while blood RNA was obtained from unsorted whole blood. Synthesis of TCR beta cDNA was carried out from 450 to 650 ng total RNA with a constant-region primer. Employing slightly modified ARM-PCR, three nested multiplex PCR rounds were run, and these gave rise to the TCR beta libraries. The first two PCR rounds, roughly 11 cycles each, used TRBV1-TRBV30 forward primers and a C-beta reverse primer. MiXCR, applied by TCRdb to the multiplex PCR reads, yields one record per CDR3 protein. The data hold more than 150,000 distinct CDR3 sequences, with about 60% observed a single time. Worth noting for this clonotype: Its target is not known. A read error may account for a junction end that differs from germline.

Study outcomes and limitations: Tumor region pairs showed greater overlap than either tumor-adjacent or tumor-blood pairs did.

Sample: peripheral blood. The clonotype originates from a man aged 40-49 years with primary liver carcinoma and hepatitis B virus infection. This chain links TRBV6-6 with TRBJ2-1; D uncertain. The CDR3 nucleotides are TGTGCCAGCAGCTTAGACGGCCCCCCAGTCTTC. Amino acid sequence: CASSLDGPPVF.